This TCR beta chain came from a study of T cell repertoires in cytomegalovirus infection (dated by TCRdb to the late 2010s). Notes on the research overall: Recently identified HLA-C-restricted CMV epitopes, whose presentation resists viral immunomodulation, were targeted by peptide stimulations together with well-studied HLA-B-restricted epitopes. Because public TCR beta signatures pointed to carriage of CMV infection together with the matching HLA type, the HLA type of each donor mattered for the analysis. Study-wide findings and limitations: In both this cohort and an independent roughly 330-donor cohort, the cumulative frequency of public TCR beta family members distinguished carriers of CMV infection plus the relevant HLA type. In the ex vivo response, HLA-C-restricted CMV-specific TCR beta clonotypes were dominant, and in two of eight donors the single most frequent clonotype came from this HLA-C-restricted group.

Read against the paper, the sample's treatment or condition label means: in vitro stimulation with specific CMV peptide epitopes to enrich CMV-specific T cells. The reads were generated on an Illumina HiSeq 1500. TCRdb handled the public reads itself, with Q25 trimming in fastp and clone calling in MiXCR, and kept productive beta chains. Every CDR3 protein is listed once, alongside the most common genes and DNA of its rows. The sample contains 600,000 to 700,000 distinct CDR3 sequences, roughly 33% of them found a single time. 18% of the sample belongs to the ten largest clones. To note about this clonotype: This clone's antigen is unknown. The input lacks base qualities; no much larger clone sits a single base away.

From the germline V gene (reference sequence), CDR1 is DFQATT and CDR2 is SNEGSKA. The CDR3 numbers 11 residues from cysteine through phenylalanine. The read is trimmed to its CDR3 DNA, 33 bases read in frame from base 1. Trimming at the junction amounts to 3 bases on V and 10 bases on J, and the germline ends lie 10 bases apart. The input for sequencing was cultured PBMCs, taken from culture after CMV antigen stimulation. This chain joins TRBV20-1 to TRBJ2-1, and the D gene may be TRBD1, 5 bases matching. This TCR was sampled from a human donor in good health (CMV status not recorded). Some clones in this sample may be carry-over from other donors' samples. The nucleotide sequence is TGCAGTGCTAGGACAGTGTCCGAGCAGTTCTTC. Its protein reads: CSARTVSEQFF.